Listed below are T cell receptor beta chains from one sample, sequenced in a study of Ad26.COV2.S vaccination and SARS-CoV-2 variants. Method: immunoSEQ multiplex PCR; TCRdb's copy keeps in-frame clones and lacks some. The table has about 380,000 clones, roughly 85% seen once. Here the sequenced sample was peripheral blood, taken in a trial of Ad26.COV2.S vaccine versus placebo. Receptors originate from a person between 18 and 65 years old who received the Ad26.COV2.S COVID-19 vaccine or a placebo. CDR3s include the opening cysteine and the closing phenylalanine or tryptophan. Fields, in order: J gene, clone size, V gene, D gene, CDR3 protein, CDR3 DNA. The D gene is left open where the match is weak. Rows may omit the clone size; those that give it use once, few, many or a size class.

J: TRBJ2-5
size: few
V: TRBV2
D: -
CDR3: CASRPTSNEETQYF
DNA: TGTGCCAGCAGGCCCACTAGCAATGAAGAGACCCAGTACTTC

J: TRBJ2-1
size: -
V: TRBV10-1
D: -
CDR3: CASSEGRVHNEQFF
DNA: TGCGCCAGCAGTGAAGGCAGAGTCCACAATGAGCAGTTCTTC

J: TRBJ1-1
size: -
V: TRBV29-1
D: -
CDR3: CSVLYRDAEAFF
DNA: TGCAGCGTTTTATACCGAGACGCTGAAGCTTTCTTT

J: TRBJ2-1
size: -
V: TRBV6-2/TRBV6-3
D: -
CDR3: CASSYLSSSAPPHYNEQFF
DNA: TGTGCCAGCAGTTACTTATCTAGCTCCGCCCCCCCCCACTACAATGAGCAGTTCTTC

J: TRBJ1-1
size: -
V: TRBV7-3
D: -
CDR3: CASSLRFEGEAFF
DNA: TGTGCCAGCAGCTTAAGATTTGAGGGTGAAGCTTTCTTT

J: TRBJ2-1
size: -
V: TRBV10-1
D: TRBD2
CDR3: CASSPKTGGYYNEQFF
DNA: TGCGCCAGCAGTCCCAAAACGGGGGGGTACTACAATGAGCAGTTCTTC

J: TRBJ2-1
size: -
V: TRBV11-2
D: TRBD2
CDR3: CASSLSPGLAGDNEQFF
DNA: TGTGCCAGCAGCTTATCGCCGGGACTAGCGGGGGATAATGAGCAGTTCTTC

J: TRBJ2-2
size: -
V: TRBV29-1
D: -
CDR3: CSVVWNTGELFF
DNA: TGCAGCGTTGTTTGGAACACCGGGGAGCTGTTTTTT

J: TRBJ1-3
size: -
V: TRBV5-1
D: TRBD1
CDR3: CASRTGTGISGNTIYF
DNA: TGCGCCAGCAGAACCGGGACAGGCATCTCTGGAAACACCATATATTTT

J: TRBJ1-5
size: -
V: TRBV5-8
D: -
CDR3: CASSLVNGDQPQHF
DNA: TGTGCCAGCAGCTTGGTGAATGGCGATCAGCCCCAGCATTTT

J: TRBJ2-3
size: -
V: TRBV6-5
D: -
CDR3: CASSYVETTDTQYF
DNA: TGTGCCAGCAGTTACGTAGAAACCACAGATACGCAGTATTTT

J: TRBJ2-7
size: -
V: TRBV3-1/TRBV3-2
D: -
CDR3: CASSQVLFGEQYF
DNA: TGTGCCAGCAGCCAAGTACTATTTGGCGAGCAGTACTTC

J: TRBJ2-7
size: -
V: TRBV5-6
D: TRBD1
CDR3: CASSLNPGTGDKQYF
DNA: TGTGCCAGCAGCTTGAATCCAGGGACAGGGGATAAGCAGTACTTC

J: TRBJ2-5
size: -
V: TRBV30
D: -
CDR3: CAWSRVAVTQYF
DNA: TGTGCCTGGAGTAGGGTGGCAGTGACCCAGTACTTC

J: TRBJ2-7
size: -
V: TRBV15
D: -
CDR3: CATSRDGGGSDEQYF
DNA: TGTGCCACCAGCAGAGATGGAGGGGGTTCCGACGAGCAGTACTTC

J: TRBJ1-6
size: -
V: TRBV3-1/TRBV3-2
D: -
CDR3: CASSPGTLNSPLHF
DNA: TGTGCCAGCAGCCCCGGGACCCTGAATTCACCCCTCCACTTT

J: TRBJ2-4
size: -
V: TRBV6-5
D: -
CDR3: CASSRPLGEDIQYF
DNA: TGTGCCAGCAGTAGACCCCTGGGGGAGGACATTCAGTACTTC

J: TRBJ2-7
size: once
V: TRBV7-9
D: -
CDR3: CASSLGGTHPTEQYF
DNA: TGTGCCAGCAGCTTAGGAGGGACCCACCCCACCGAGCAGTACTTC

J: TRBJ1-1
size: -
V: TRBV27
D: -
CDR3: CASSSPQSRAFF
DNA: TGTGCCAGCAGTTCCCCCCAGTCTCGAGCTTTCTTT

J: TRBJ1-5
size: -
V: TRBV7-8
D: -
CDR3: CASSLRVRGNQPQHF
DNA: TGTGCCAGCAGCCTCAGGGTGAGGGGCAATCAGCCCCAGCATTTT

J: TRBJ2-5
size: once
V: TRBV6-2/TRBV6-3
D: -
CDR3: CASSYGGLRETQYF
DNA: TGTGCCAGCAGTTACGGGGGGCTGAGGGAGACCCAGTACTTC

J: TRBJ2-2
size: -
V: TRBV19
D: TRBD2
CDR3: CAGRTSGRAGELFF
DNA: TGTGCCGGGAGGACTAGCGGGAGAGCCGGGGAGCTGTTTTTT

J: TRBJ1-4
size: -
V: TRBV21-1
D: -
CDR3: CASSSLVGTNEKLFF
DNA: TGTGCCAGCAGCTCCCTAGTAGGGACTAATGAAAAACTGTTTTTT

J: TRBJ1-1
size: many
V: TRBV5-1
D: -
CDR3: CASGASANTEAFF
DNA: TGCGCCAGCGGGGCAAGTGCGAACACTGAAGCTTTCTTT

J: TRBJ2-3
size: -
V: TRBV10-3
D: -
CDR3: CAISGAGARDTQYF
DNA: TGTGCCATCAGTGGCGCGGGGGCGCGAGATACGCAGTATTTT

J: TRBJ2-2
size: -
V: TRBV19
D: -
CDR3: CASSTGATGELFF
DNA: TGTGCCAGTAGTACAGGGGCCACCGGGGAGCTGTTTTTT

J: TRBJ1-2
size: -
V: TRBV4-1
D: -
CDR3: CASTRLQRGDYGYTF
DNA: TGCGCCAGCACCCGCCTACAAAGGGGTGACTATGGCTACACCTTC

J: TRBJ2-7
size: -
V: TRBV11-1
D: TRBD1
CDR3: CASSRRDRGRYEQYF
DNA: TGTGCCAGCAGCCGCCGGGACAGGGGGCGGTACGAGCAGTACTTC

J: TRBJ2-7
size: many
V: TRBV7-6
D: -
CDR3: CASSLGSTGVLNEQYF
DNA: TGTGCCAGCAGCTTAGGCTCGACCGGAGTTCTAAACGAGCAGTACTTC

J: TRBJ2-7
size: -
V: TRBV11-2
D: TRBD1
CDR3: CASSSNRGTHEQYF
DNA: TGTGCCAGCAGCTCAAACAGGGGGACGCACGAGCAGTACTTC

J: TRBJ2-1
size: many
V: TRBV10-2
D: TRBD2
CDR3: CASRFQRESREQFF
DNA: TGCGCCAGCAGGTTCCAGCGGGAGTCTCGTGAGCAGTTCTTC

J: TRBJ1-2
size: -
V: TRBV5-6
D: TRBD1
CDR3: CASSSAGGAYGYTF
DNA: TGTGCCAGCAGCTCAGCAGGGGGCGCGTATGGCTACACCTTC

J: TRBJ1-4
size: -
V: TRBV11-2
D: -
CDR3: CASSPTGLWREKLFF
DNA: TGTGCCAGCAGCCCTACAGGGTTATGGCGTGAAAAACTGTTTTTT

J: TRBJ1-6
size: -
V: TRBV2
D: -
CDR3: CASSESVQANSPLHF
DNA: TGTGCCAGCAGTGAATCTGTACAGGCAAATTCACCCCTCCACTTT

J: TRBJ2-3
size: -
V: TRBV4-2
D: TRBD2
CDR3: CASSHQAGTDTQYF
DNA: TGTGCCAGCAGCCACCAAGCGGGGACAGATACGCAGTATTTT

J: TRBJ1-4
size: -
V: TRBV18
D: -
CDR3: CASSPRVPGPNEKLFF
DNA: TGTGCCAGCTCACCTCGTGTCCCGGGCCCTAATGAAAAACTGTTTTTT

J: TRBJ2-5
size: -
V: TRBV25-1
D: TRBD2
CDR3: CASSSSERLAGSPTQYF
DNA: TGTGCCAGCAGTTCGTCCGAGAGACTAGCGGGGTCCCCGACCCAGTACTTC

J: TRBJ2-5
size: -
V: TRBV7-7
D: TRBD1
CDR3: CASSVDRATSETQYF
DNA: TGTGCCAGCAGCGTGGACAGGGCCACCTCAGAGACCCAGTACTTC

J: TRBJ1-3
size: -
V: TRBV7-9
D: -
CDR3: CASSERAGVPSGNTIYF
DNA: TGTGCCAGCAGCGAGAGGGCAGGGGTCCCCTCTGGAAACACCATATATTTT

J: TRBJ2-7
size: -
V: TRBV19
D: TRBD1
CDR3: CASRGDRGAEQYF
DNA: TGTGCCAGCCGGGGGGACAGGGGTGCCGAGCAGTACTTC